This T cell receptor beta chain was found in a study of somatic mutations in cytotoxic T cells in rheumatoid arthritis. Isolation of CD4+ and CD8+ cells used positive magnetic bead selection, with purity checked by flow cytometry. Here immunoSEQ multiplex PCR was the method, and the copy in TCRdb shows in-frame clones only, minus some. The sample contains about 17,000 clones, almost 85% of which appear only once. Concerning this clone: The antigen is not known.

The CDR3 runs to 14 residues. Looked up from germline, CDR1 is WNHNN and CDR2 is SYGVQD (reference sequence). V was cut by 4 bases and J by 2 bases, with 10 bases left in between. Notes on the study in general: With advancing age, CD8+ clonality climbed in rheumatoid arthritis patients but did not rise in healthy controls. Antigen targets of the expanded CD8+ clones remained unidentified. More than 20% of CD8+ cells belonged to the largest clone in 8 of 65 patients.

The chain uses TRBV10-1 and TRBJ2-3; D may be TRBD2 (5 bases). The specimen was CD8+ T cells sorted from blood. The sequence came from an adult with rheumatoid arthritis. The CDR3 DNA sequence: TGCGCCAGCAGTGGAGGGCGGACCACAGATACGCAGTATTTT. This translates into CASSGGRTTDTQYF.